Listed below are T cell receptor beta chains from one sample, sequenced in a study of cytomegalovirus exposure and HLA in healthy donors. Repertoires were generated with immunoSEQ multiplex PCR, while TCRdb's copy carries only in-frame clones and drops some. Among 150,000 or so clones listed, around 80% were seen once. Specimen: PBMCs. The receptors originated from a woman in her fifties or sixties in good health and CMV-seropositive. The CDR3 runs from the conserved cysteine through the conserved F or W. The D gene is left open where the match is weak. Size is omitted from some rows. Given values are once, few, many or a class for expanded clones.

CDR3nt | CDR3aa | v_gene | d_gene | j_gene | abundance
TGTGCCAGTCGGAGCCACTACGAGCAGTACTTC | CASRSHYEQYF | TRBV19 | NA | TRBJ2-7 | NA
TGTGCCAGTAGTAGCCTAGGACAGGGTGTAGAGACCCAGTACTTC | CASSSLGQGVETQYF | TRBV19 | TRBD1 | TRBJ2-5 | NA
TGTGCCACCAGCAGAGATAGCGGGGCTAGCACAGATACGCAGTATTTT | CATSRDSGASTDTQYF | TRBV15 | TRBD2 | TRBJ2-3 | NA
TGCGCCAGCAGCCAAGATGTCAGCGGGAAGCAGTTCTTC | CASSQDVSGKQFF | TRBV4-3 | TRBD2 | TRBJ2-1 | NA
TGCGCCAGCAGCTTGGGGGGAGCCCAAGGCGAGCAGTACTTC | CASSLGGAQGEQYF | TRBV5-1 | NA | TRBJ2-7 | NA
TGCGCCAGCAGCCAAGCTGGGGGGTCCGATACGCAGTATTTT | CASSQAGGSDTQYF | TRBV4-3 | NA | TRBJ2-3 | NA
TGTTCCAGCAGATTTTCGACGGGACAGCCTAGCAATCAGCCCCAGCATTTT | CSSRFSTGQPSNQPQHF | TRBV7-9 | TRBD1 | TRBJ1-5 | NA
TGTGCCAGCGGCTCTGGGCCCTTCTTT | CASGSGPFF | TRBV3-1/TRBV3-2 | NA | TRBJ1-1 | NA
TGTGCCAGCAGGGACAGCTCCTACGAGCAGTACTTC | CASRDSSYEQYF | TRBV2 | NA | TRBJ2-7 | NA
TGTGCCAGTAGCCTCCAGGGGGCCTCCTACGAGCAGTACTTC | CASSLQGASYEQYF | TRBV19 | TRBD1 | TRBJ2-7 | NA
TGTGCCAGCAGCCTCACGGGGGGAAGGTTCTCTGATACGCAGTATTTT | CASSLTGGRFSDTQYF | TRBV7-2 | TRBD2 | TRBJ2-3 | NA
TGTGCCAGCAGCGCCATAAGCGGCATTCAGTACTTC | CASSAISGIQYF | TRBV9 | NA | TRBJ2-4 | NA
TGTGCCAGCGATCTAGCGGGGGGGCCGAGGGATACGCAGTATTTT | CASDLAGGPRDTQYF | TRBV6-1 | TRBD2 | TRBJ2-3 | few
TGCGCCAGCAGCTTGACGGCAGGGGCCGATACGCAGTATTTT | CASSLTAGADTQYF | TRBV5-1 | NA | TRBJ2-3 | few
TGTGCCAGCTCGCTAATCACGGGACTAGCGGGAGGTAATGAGCAGTTCTTC | CASSLITGLAGGNEQFF | TRBV18 | TRBD2 | TRBJ2-1 | NA
TGTGCCAGCAGCGGGGGGCGGGGGGGAGATAGCAATCAGCCCCAGCATTTT | CASSGGRGGDSNQPQHF | TRBV11-2 | NA | TRBJ1-5 | NA
TGCGCCAGCAGCCAAGACATTTCAGGGGCTTCTGGAAACACCATATATTTT | CASSQDISGASGNTIYF | TRBV4-3 | NA | TRBJ1-3 | NA
TGTGCCAGCAGCGTAGGGGGCGGGGGTGAGACCCAGTACTTC | CASSVGGGGETQYF | TRBV9 | TRBD2 | TRBJ2-5 | once
TGTGCCAGCAGTGAAACGGGAGCGGGATTTCTTCCCGATACGCAGTATTTT | CASSETGAGFLPDTQYF | TRBV6-1 | TRBD2 | TRBJ2-3 | NA
TGTGCCATCAGCACCGGGACAGGGGAGGCGAACACCGGGGAGCTGTTTTTT | CAISTGTGEANTGELFF | TRBV10-3 | TRBD1 | TRBJ2-2 | once
TGTGCCAGCAGCTTAGACCGGGGGTCCTACGAGCAGTACTTC | CASSLDRGSYEQYF | TRBV7-2 | NA | TRBJ2-7 | NA
TGTGCCAGCAGCGTAGCTAGCACAGATACGCAGTATTTT | CASSVASTDTQYF | TRBV9 | NA | TRBJ2-3 | NA
TGTGCCAGCAGTTACAGGGACAGGCATCAGCCCCAGCATTTT | CASSYRDRHQPQHF | TRBV6-5 | TRBD1 | TRBJ1-5 | NA
TGCGCCAGCAGCTTGGACCCGGCAGGGCAAGCGCCCCCGTTCTTC | CASSLDPAGQAPPFF | TRBV5-1 | NA | TRBJ2-1 | NA
TGTGCCAGCAGTTACTCGACACAGGGCGGTACGCCCCAGCATTTT | CASSYSTQGGTPQHF | TRBV6-6 | NA | TRBJ1-5 | NA
TGTGCCAGCAGCTCCGGGACACAATATGGCTACACCTTC | CASSSGTQYGYTF | TRBV6-5 | NA | TRBJ1-2 | NA
TGTGCCAGCAGTTACGGGGCCTTCTATGGCTACACCTTC | CASSYGAFYGYTF | TRBV6-5 | NA | TRBJ1-2 | NA
TGTGCCAGCAGTTTATCAGCGATCGCTGAAGCTTTCTTT | CASSLSAIAEAFF | TRBV28 | NA | TRBJ1-1 | few
TGTGCCAGCAGCTCCCGGACATCCACCGGGGAGCTGTTTTTT | CASSSRTSTGELFF | TRBV9 | NA | TRBJ2-2 | NA
TGCGCCAGCAGCCAAGTTGGGCAGCCAGATACGCAGTATTTT | CASSQVGQPDTQYF | TRBV4-3 | NA | TRBJ2-3 | NA